This T cell receptor beta chain originates from a study of vaccination and CD4 T cells after COVID-19. Germline V gene lookup returns CDR1 MNHNS and CDR2 SASEGT. The V segment lost 7 bases and the J segment 0 bases; nucleotides outside the gene matches: 12. The CDR3 is 17 amino acids. This clonotype has a single count. Its matching antigen is unknown. Sequencing of cultured CD4+ T cell DNA used the Oncomine TCR Beta short-read assay. TCRdb reprocessed the PCR reads via MiXCR and lists one record per CDR3 protein. The data contain some 10,000 distinct CDR3 sequences, 64% of them singletons. The treatment is: roughly ten-day PBMC culture with coronavirus spike peptide pools or control peptides (ViraFEST assay).

The sample was CD4+ T cells from blood, cultured in vitro. The sequence was obtained from a human donor who had recovered from COVID-19. The chain is built from TRBV6-1 and TRBJ2-4, with 7 nucleotides matching TRBD2. The CDR3 DNA follows: TGTGCCAGCACCCTCGCGGGGAGGGTACTAGCCAAAAACATTCAGTACTTC. Translation: CASTLAGRVLAKNIQYF.